This T cell receptor beta chain was identified during a study of blood T cell repertoires in COVID-19. About the research overall: The United States, Italy and Spain were the sources of the acute and convalescent COVID-19 samples. T cells, B-cell-depleted T cells, or PBMCs supplied cDNA or gDNA.

V lost 0 bases to trimming and J lost 8 bases, with 13 bases between them. Germline loops: CDR1 MNHEY, CDR2 SVGAGI. The CDR3 consists of 14 residues. Under the authors' procedure: Amplification from reference gene primers served as the basis for estimated nucleated cell counts. The table came from immunoSEQ multiplex PCR; TCRdb's copy has only in-frame clones and leaves some out. V and J calls and clone size are as listed in that table; D and trimming were resolved from the DNA. The sample holds under 200,000 clones, roughly 88% seen once. This chain links TRBV6-5 with TRBJ1-2; D is ambiguous. Sequencing was carried out using PBMCs or T cells enriched from blood (not recorded which). The sequence was collected from a man aged 35-49 years with acute COVID-19. The CDR3 region has the DNA TGTGCCAGCAGTTACTCGGGAGGAAATGGCGGCTACACCTTC. Amino acid sequence: CASSYSGGNGGYTF.